This is a list of T cell receptor beta chains from one sample in a study of shared clonotypes between healthy human individuals. Sequenced by immunoSEQ multiplex PCR; TCRdb stores in-frame clones only, minus some. The sample lists around 600,000 clones, 97% seen once, with 0.057% in the top ten. The sequencing input was naive CD4+ T cells sorted from blood. The receptors come from a woman aged 25 to 39 in good health. CDR3s include the opening cysteine and the closing phenylalanine or tryptophan. Fields, in order: V gene, J gene, clone size, D gene, CDR3 DNA, CDR3 protein. D genes are given only for firm matches. Clone size, where shown, is once, few, many, or a class for clones that have expanded.

V: TRBV5-1; J: TRBJ2-1; size: NA; D: TRBD1; DNA: TGCGCCAGCAGTGGACAGGGCCCCTACAATGAGCAGTTCTTC; CDR3: CASSGQGPYNEQFF
V: TRBV30; J: TRBJ1-1; size: few; D: NA; DNA: TGTGCCTGGAGTCCCCTCAGGGTTACTGAAGCTTTCTTT; CDR3: CAWSPLRVTEAFF
V: TRBV6-5; J: TRBJ1-3; size: NA; D: NA; DNA: TGTGCCAGCAGTCGGGACGGATTCTCTGGAAACACCATATATTTT; CDR3: CASSRDGFSGNTIYF
V: TRBV28; J: TRBJ2-5; size: NA; D: NA; DNA: TGTGCCACCAGACAGGGTTCCCGGGGGGCCCAGTACTTC; CDR3: CATRQGSRGAQYF
V: TRBV13; J: TRBJ2-1; size: NA; D: NA; DNA: TGTGCCAGCAGCTTAGGCCTAATGGTTTCCTACAATGAGCAGTTCTTC; CDR3: CASSLGLMVSYNEQFF
V: TRBV6-5; J: TRBJ2-2; size: once; D: TRBD1; DNA: TGTGCCAGCAGTTACTCGGGACAGGGGAACACCGGGGAGCTGTTTTTT; CDR3: CASSYSGQGNTGELFF
V: TRBV10-2; J: TRBJ2-7; size: once; D: TRBD1; DNA: TGCGCCAGCAGTGGGGAGGACAGGGGGTCCTACGAGCAGTACTTC; CDR3: CASSGEDRGSYEQYF
V: TRBV23-1; J: TRBJ1-1; size: NA; D: NA; DNA: TGCGCCAGCAGTCGAAAACAGGGTAGGGATTTGCACACTGAAGCTTTCTTT; CDR3: CASSRKQGRDLHTEAFF
V: TRBV28; J: TRBJ2-7; size: NA; D: NA; DNA: TGTGCCATCTTAGGGGGGCCCCTCGCCCACGAGCAGTACTTC; CDR3: CAILGGPLAHEQYF
V: TRBV19; J: TRBJ1-2; size: NA; D: TRBD1; DNA: TGTGCCAGTAGCCCGGGACAGGGATTTAACTATGGCTACACCTTC; CDR3: CASSPGQGFNYGYTF
V: TRBV6-5; J: TRBJ2-7; size: NA; D: TRBD1; DNA: TGTGCCAGCAGGGAGGACAGGGAGTACTTC; CDR3: CASREDREYF
V: TRBV28; J: TRBJ2-7; size: NA; D: TRBD1; DNA: TGTGCCAGCAGTCGACAGGGGTCTTGGTACGAGCAGTACTTC; CDR3: CASSRQGSWYEQYF
V: TRBV6-4; J: TRBJ1-1; size: NA; D: NA; DNA: TGTGCCAGCAGTGCCGAACAGGGATCCAACACTGAAGCTTTCTTT; CDR3: CASSAEQGSNTEAFF